The rows below give T cell receptor beta chains drawn from one sample of a study of tumor and adjacent non-tumor tissue in lung cancer. TCRdb re-called the multiplex PCR reads through MiXCR, storing one row per CDR3 protein. The sample has 65,000 to 85,000 distinct CDR3 sequences; 75% to 85% are singletons. Sequencing was performed on distant non-tumor lung tissue. These receptor sequences come from a man aged 60-69 years with non-small cell lung cancer. CDR3s include the opening cysteine and the closing phenylalanine or tryptophan. The D gene is left open where the match is weak. Where a row states a size, it is once, few, many or the class of an expanded clone; other rows omit it.

>TRBJ1-1|TRBD1|TRBV5-4|-
CASRGQQDTEAFF
TGTGCCAGTCGGGGACAGCAGGACACTGAAGCTTTCTTT
>TRBJ1-1|-|TRBV5-1|many
CASSLDGANTEAFF
TGCGCCAGCAGCTTGGACGGCGCGAACACTGAAGCTTTCTTT
>TRBJ2-7|-|TRBV10-3|-
CAIRRRIDTIDEQYF
TGTGCCATCAGAAGGAGGATAGACACCATAGACGAGCAGTACTTC
>TRBJ2-3|-|TRBV11-2|-
CASNLWDTDTQYF
TGTGCCAGCAACTTGTGGGACACAGATACGCAGTATTTT
>TRBJ2-3|TRBD1|TRBV5-6|once
CASSIRQGAADTQYF
TGTGCCAGCAGCATTCGACAGGGGGCTGCAGATACGCAGTATTTC
>TRBJ1-1|-|TRBV5-1|once
CANSPQGSSTEAFF
TGCGCCAACAGCCCACAGGGCTCGAGCACTGAAGCTTTCTTT
>TRBJ2-1|-|TRBV11-2|-
CASSALTSYSEQFF
TGTGCCAGCAGCGCATTAACTAGCTACAGTGAGCAGTTCTTC
>TRBJ2-1|-|TRBV4-1|once
CVSSQGYNEEFF
TGCGTCAGCAGCCAAGGGTACAATGAGGAATTCTTC
>TRBJ2-7|TRBD1|TRBV7-6|-
CASRPRQGGSYEQYF
TGTGCCAGCAGACCTAGACAGGGGGGGTCGTACGAGCAGTACTTC
>TRBJ2-3|TRBD2|TRBV11-2|-
CASSFDPSGTRSTDMQYF
TGTGCCAGCAGCTTTGACCCGAGCGGGACCCGGAGCACAGATATGCAGTATTTT
>TRBJ2-2|TRBD2|TRBV6-5|-
CASCLSGTGGTGELFF
TGTGCCAGCTGTCTTAGCGGGACGGGAGGCACCGGGGAACTGTTTTTT
>TRBJ2-6|-|TRBV6-1|-
CVSSEGAGANVLTF
TGTGTCAGTAGTGAAGGGGCTGGGGCCAACGTCCTGACTTTC
>TRBJ2-1|-|TRBV4-2|-
CASSHGANRDNEQFF
TGTGCCAGCAGCCATGGGGCAAATAGGGACAATGAGCAGTTCTTC
>TRBJ2-1|-|TRBV7-9|few
CASNLGADEQFF
TGTGCCAGCAACTTAGGGGCGGATGAGCAGTTCTTC
>TRBJ2-3|-|TRBV28|-
CASSPSVYSADTQYF
TGTGCCAGCAGCCCTAGCGTATATAGCGCAGATACGCAGTATTTT
>TRBJ2-1|-|TRBV11-2|many
CASSALTSYNEQFF
TGTGCCAGCAGCGCATTGACTAGCTACAATGAGCAGTTCTTC
>TRBJ1-4|-|TRBV7-9|-
CASSLLRENEKLFF
TGTGCAAGCAGCTTACTCAGGGAGAACGAAAAACTGTTTTTT
>TRBJ2-2|-|TRBV11-1|-
CASSHTSGTGELLF
TGTGCCAGCAGCCATACTAGTGGCACGGGGGAGTTGCTTTTT
>TRBJ1-2|-|TRBV5-4|-
CASSLYGVVANYGYTF
TGTGCTAGCAGCTTGTACGGCGTGGTAGCTAACTATGGCTACACCTTC
>TRBJ2-1|-|TRBV7-3|many
CASSLGLPPNEQFF
TGTGCCAGCAGCTTAGGACTACCCCCCAATGAGCAGTTCTTC
>TRBJ2-5|TRBD2|TRBV14|-
CASSLWTSGGQETQYF
TGTGCCAGCAGCCTCTGGACTAGCGGGGGGCAAGAGACTCAATACTTC
>TRBJ2-1|TRBD2|TRBV10-3|-
CAIRPWEGSYSEQFF
TGTGCCATCAGGCCATGGGAGGGGTCCTACAGTGAGCAGTTCTTC
>TRBJ2-1|-|TRBV5-4|-
CTCSQLAPSYNEQFF
TGTACCTGCAGCCAACTGGCGCCATCCTACAATGAGCAGTTCTTC
>TRBJ2-7|-|TRBV29-1|-
CSVEDRQEKIYEQYF
TGCAGCGTTGAAGATAGACAGGAGAAAATCTACGAGCAGTACTTC
>TRBJ2-6|TRBD2|TRBV4-2|-
CASSQDFSGGWSGANVPTF
TGTGCCAGCAGCCAAGATTTTTCGGGAGGCTGGTCTGGAGCCAACGTCCCGACTTTC
>TRBJ1-5|TRBD1|TRBV28|once
CVSRLGPAGGVGNQPQHF
TGTGTCAGCAGATTAGGGCCGGCAGGGGGGGTGGGCAATCAGCCCCAGCATTTT
>TRBJ2-7|TRBD1|TRBV29-1|-
CSVEDRQGKTYEQHF
TGTAGCGTTGAAGATAGACAGGGGAAAACCTACGAGCAGCACTTC
>TRBJ1-3|-|TRBV9|-
CASSMGGRSSGNTIYF
TGTGCCAGCAGCATGGGAGGGAGGAGCTCTGGAAACACCATATATTTT
>TRBJ2-1|-|TRBV2|many
CASSYLRGDEQFF
TGTGCCAGCAGTTACCTCCGTGGGGATGAGCAGTTCTTC
>TRBJ2-1|-|TRBV5-4|once
CVSSGGTFSYNEQFF
TGTGTTAGCAGCGGCGGGACCTTCTCATACAATGAGCAGTTCTTC
>TRBJ2-7|TRBD1|TRBV5-4|-
CASSSTGYYEQNF
TGTGCTAGCAGCTCGACAGGGTACTACGAGCAGAACTTC
>TRBJ1-5|TRBD1|TRBV4-2|-
CASCQTGTDKQPHHF
TGTGCCAGCTGCCAGACCGGGACAGACAAGCAGCCCCATCATTTT
>TRBJ2-1|-|TRBV14|-
CANSQYKTSLNEQSF
TGTGCCAACAGCCAATACAAAACTTCTCTCAATGAGCAGTCCTTC
>TRBJ1-5|-|TRBV29-1|-
CSVGGGGNHPLHF
TGCAGCGTAGGAGGTGGCGGCAATCACCCCCTGCATTTT
>TRBJ2-2|-|TRBV6-1|few
CASNRGSGYTGELFF
TGTGCCTCGAATAGGGGGAGCGGGTACACCGGGGAGCTGTTTTTT
>TRBJ1-1|-|TRBV5-4|many
CASSLEGGALGANTEAFF
TGTGCCAGCAGCTTGGAGGGTGGGGCCTTAGGTGCGAACACTGAAGCTTTCTTT
>TRBJ2-1|-|TRBV6-2/TRBV6-3|-
CASTYNICRSFPPEQFF
TGTGCCAGCACTTACAATATATGCAGGAGTTTCCCCCCTGAGCAGTTCTTC
>TRBJ2-1|-|TRBV14|-
CASSQACESGNEQFF
TGTGCCAGCAGCCAAGCTTGCGAGAGTGGCAATGAGCAGTTCTTC
>TRBJ1-5|TRBD1|TRBV6-1|-
CASTHLGGTENQSQHF
TGTGCCAGCACCCACCTGGGAGGGACAGAGAATCAGTCCCAGCATTTT
>TRBJ2-7|-|TRBV29-1|few
CRAADSFYEQYF
TGCAGAGCTGCCGACAGCTTTTACGAGCAGTACTTC
>TRBJ1-5|-|TRBV20-1|-
CTARAVGRGVSPQHF
TGTACTGCTAGAGCGGTAGGGAGAGGGGTATCGCCCCAGCATTTT
>TRBJ2-3|TRBD2|TRBV20-1|once
CSTSQEAGGTDTQYF
TGCAGTACCTCCCAAGAAGCGGGAGGTACAGATACGCAGTATTTT
>TRBJ1-2|-|TRBV4-2|-
CASSQSASRDSYTF
TGCGCCAGCAGCCAATCTGCTTCGAGGGATAGCTACACCTTC
>TRBJ2-3|TRBD2|TRBV20-1|-
CSVTSGRTGTQYF
TGCAGTGTGACTAGCGGGAGAACAGGTACGCAGTATTTT
>TRBJ2-2|-|TRBV4-1|-
CATSQETTANTGELFF
TGCGCCACTAGCCAAGAAACGACAGCTAACACCGGGGAGCTGTTTTTT